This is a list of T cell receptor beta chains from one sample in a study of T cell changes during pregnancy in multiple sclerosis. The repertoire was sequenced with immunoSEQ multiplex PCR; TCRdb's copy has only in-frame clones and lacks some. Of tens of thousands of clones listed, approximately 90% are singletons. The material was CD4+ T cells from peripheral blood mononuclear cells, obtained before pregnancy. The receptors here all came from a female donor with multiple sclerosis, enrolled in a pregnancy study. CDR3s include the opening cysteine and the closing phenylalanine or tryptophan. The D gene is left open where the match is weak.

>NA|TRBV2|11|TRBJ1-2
CAGTRVGGYTF
TGTGCCGGAACCAGGGTCGGCGGCTACACCTTC
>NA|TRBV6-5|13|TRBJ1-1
CASSSGQNTEAFF
TGTGCCAGCAGCTCCGGACAGAACACTGAAGCTTTCTTT
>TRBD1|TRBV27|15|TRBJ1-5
CASSFGRGPEQPQHF
TGTGCCAGCAGTTTCGGCAGGGGGCCGGAACAGCCCCAGCATTTT
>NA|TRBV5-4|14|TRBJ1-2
CASSLESINYGYTF
TGTGCCAGCAGCTTGGAGAGTATAAACTATGGCTACACCTTC
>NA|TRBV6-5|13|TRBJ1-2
CASSFNQGGGYTF
TGTGCCAGCAGTTTCAATCAGGGAGGAGGCTACACCTTC
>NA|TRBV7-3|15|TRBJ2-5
CASSLSSGAGETQYF
TGTGCCAGCAGCTTAAGTTCAGGGGCAGGAGAGACCCAGTACTTC
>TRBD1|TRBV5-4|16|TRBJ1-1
CASSARDRGRGTEAFF
TGTGCCAGCAGCGCCCGGGACAGGGGGAGAGGGACTGAAGCTTTCTTT
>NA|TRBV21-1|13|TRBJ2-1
CASSNCGLDEQFF
TGTGCCAGCAGCAATTGCGGACTGGATGAGCAGTTCTTC
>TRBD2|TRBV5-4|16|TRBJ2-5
CASSLAGLAGKETQYF
TGTGCCAGCAGCTTGGCCGGACTAGCGGGGAAAGAGACCCAGTACTTC
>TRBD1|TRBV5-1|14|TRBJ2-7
CASSQPGQAYEQYF
TGCGCCAGCAGCCAACCGGGACAGGCCTACGAGCAGTACTTC
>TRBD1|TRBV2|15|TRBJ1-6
CASGERQGNNSPLHF
TGTGCCAGCGGGGAAAGACAGGGGAATAATTCACCCCTCCACTTT
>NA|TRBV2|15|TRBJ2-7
CASSEARAMAYEQYF
TGTGCCAGCAGTGAAGCGAGGGCGATGGCCTACGAGCAGTACTTC
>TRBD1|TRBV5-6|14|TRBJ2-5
CASSRRGQQETQYF
TGTGCCAGCAGCCGAAGGGGACAGCAAGAGACCCAGTACTTC